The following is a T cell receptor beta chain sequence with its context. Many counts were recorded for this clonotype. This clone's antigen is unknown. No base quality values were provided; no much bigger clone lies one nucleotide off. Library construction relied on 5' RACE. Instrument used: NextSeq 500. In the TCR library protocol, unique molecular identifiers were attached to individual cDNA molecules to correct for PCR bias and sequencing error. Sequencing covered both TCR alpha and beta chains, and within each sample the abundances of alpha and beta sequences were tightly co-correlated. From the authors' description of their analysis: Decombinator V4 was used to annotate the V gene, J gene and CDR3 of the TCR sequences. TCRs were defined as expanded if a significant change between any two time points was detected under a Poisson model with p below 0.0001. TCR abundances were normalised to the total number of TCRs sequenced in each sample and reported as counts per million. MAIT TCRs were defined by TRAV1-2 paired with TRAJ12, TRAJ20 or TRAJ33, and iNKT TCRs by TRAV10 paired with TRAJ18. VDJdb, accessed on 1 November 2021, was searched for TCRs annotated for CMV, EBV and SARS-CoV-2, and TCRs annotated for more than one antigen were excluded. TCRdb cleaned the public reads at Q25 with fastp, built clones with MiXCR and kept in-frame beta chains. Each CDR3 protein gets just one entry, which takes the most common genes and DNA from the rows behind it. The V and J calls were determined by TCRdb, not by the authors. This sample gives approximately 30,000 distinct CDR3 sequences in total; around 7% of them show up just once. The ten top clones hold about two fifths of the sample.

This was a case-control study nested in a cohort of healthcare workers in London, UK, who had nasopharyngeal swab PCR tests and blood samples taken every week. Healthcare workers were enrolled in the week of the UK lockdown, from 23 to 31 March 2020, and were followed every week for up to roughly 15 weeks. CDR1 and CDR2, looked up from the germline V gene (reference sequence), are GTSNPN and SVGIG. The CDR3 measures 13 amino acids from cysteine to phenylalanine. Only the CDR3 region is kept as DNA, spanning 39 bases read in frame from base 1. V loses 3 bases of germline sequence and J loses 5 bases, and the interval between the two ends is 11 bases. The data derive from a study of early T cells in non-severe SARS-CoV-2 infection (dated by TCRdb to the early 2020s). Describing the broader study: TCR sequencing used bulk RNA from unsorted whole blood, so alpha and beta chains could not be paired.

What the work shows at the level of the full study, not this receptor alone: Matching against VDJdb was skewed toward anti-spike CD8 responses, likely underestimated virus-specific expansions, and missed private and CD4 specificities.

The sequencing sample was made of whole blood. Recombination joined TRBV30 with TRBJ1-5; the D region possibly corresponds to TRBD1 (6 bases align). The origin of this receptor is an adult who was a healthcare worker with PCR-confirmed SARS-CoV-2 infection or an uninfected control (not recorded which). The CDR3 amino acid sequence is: CAWSRDNDQPQHF. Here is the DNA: TGTGCCTGGAGCCGGGACAATGATCAGCCCCAGCATTTT.